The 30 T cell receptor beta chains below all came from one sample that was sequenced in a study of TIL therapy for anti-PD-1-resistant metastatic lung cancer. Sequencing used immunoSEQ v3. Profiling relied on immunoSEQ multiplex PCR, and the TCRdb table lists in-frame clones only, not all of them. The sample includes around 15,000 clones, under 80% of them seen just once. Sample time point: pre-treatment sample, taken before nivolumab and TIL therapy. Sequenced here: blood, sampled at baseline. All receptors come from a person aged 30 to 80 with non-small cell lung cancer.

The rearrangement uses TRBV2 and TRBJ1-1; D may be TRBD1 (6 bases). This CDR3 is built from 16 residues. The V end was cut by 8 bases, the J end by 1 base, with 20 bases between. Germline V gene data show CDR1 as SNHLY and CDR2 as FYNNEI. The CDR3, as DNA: TGTGCCAGCGTTCGGGGAAGGAGGGGGGGGAACACTGAAGCTTTCTTT. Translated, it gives CASVRGRRGGNTEAFF.

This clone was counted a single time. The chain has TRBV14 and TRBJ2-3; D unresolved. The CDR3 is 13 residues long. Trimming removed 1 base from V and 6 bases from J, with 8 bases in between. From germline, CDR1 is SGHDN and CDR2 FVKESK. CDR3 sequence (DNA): TGTGCCAGCAGCCAAGGAAATTGGGATACGCAGTATTTT. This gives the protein CASSQGNWDTQYF.

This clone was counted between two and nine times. CDR3 protein: CASSLIGTALSYEQYF. The CDR3 DNA follows: TGTGCCAGCAGTTTAATTGGGACAGCTCTTTCCTACGAGCAGTACTTC. This rearrangement joins TRBV28 to TRBJ2-7; TRBD1 matches 7 bases. This CDR3 has 16 residues. Trimming cost V 2 bases and J 1 base; bases outside gene matches: 8. Germline CDR1 reads MDHEN; CDR2 reads SYDVKM.

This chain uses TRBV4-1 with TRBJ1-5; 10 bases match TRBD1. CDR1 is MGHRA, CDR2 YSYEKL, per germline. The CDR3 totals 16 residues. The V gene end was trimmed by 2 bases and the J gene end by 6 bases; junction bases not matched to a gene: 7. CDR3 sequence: CASSQPGQGLGQPQHF. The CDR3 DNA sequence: TGCGCCAGCAGCCAACCGGGACAGGGGCTTGGTCAGCCCCAGCATTTT.

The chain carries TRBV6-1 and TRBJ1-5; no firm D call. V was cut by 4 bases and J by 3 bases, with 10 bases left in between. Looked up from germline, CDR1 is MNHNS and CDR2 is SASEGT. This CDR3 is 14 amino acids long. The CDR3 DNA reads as TGTGCCAGCAGTGGCGAACACATCAATCAGCCCCAGCATTTT. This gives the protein CASSGEHINQPQHF.

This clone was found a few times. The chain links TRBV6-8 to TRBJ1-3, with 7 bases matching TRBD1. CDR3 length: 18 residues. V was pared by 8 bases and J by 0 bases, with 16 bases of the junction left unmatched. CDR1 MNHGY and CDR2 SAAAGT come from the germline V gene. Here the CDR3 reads CASPLRRGPTNSGNTIYF. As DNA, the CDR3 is TGTGCCAGCCCCCTGAGGAGGGGGCCCACCAACTCTGGAAACACCATATATTTT.

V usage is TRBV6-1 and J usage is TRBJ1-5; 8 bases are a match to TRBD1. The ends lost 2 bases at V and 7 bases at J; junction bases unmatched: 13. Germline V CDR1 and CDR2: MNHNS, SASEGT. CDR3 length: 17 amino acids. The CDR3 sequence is CASSETFRGQGKQPQHF. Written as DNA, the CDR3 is TGTGCCAGCAGTGAAACTTTTCGAGGACAGGGAAAGCAGCCCCAGCATTTT.

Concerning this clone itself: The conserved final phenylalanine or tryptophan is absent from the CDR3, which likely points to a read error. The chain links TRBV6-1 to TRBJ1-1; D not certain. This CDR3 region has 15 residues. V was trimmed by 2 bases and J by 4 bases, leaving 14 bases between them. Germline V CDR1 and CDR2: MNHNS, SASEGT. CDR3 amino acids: CASSEFRSGGTEAFL. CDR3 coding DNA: TGTGCCAGCAGTGAATTTAGGTCGGGAGGCACTGAAGCTTTCCTT.

For the CDR3, the DNA is TGTGCCAGCAGCTCGCAGGGGGGTCCGGAGACCCAGTACTTC. It is translated as CASSSQGGPETQYF. The chain recombines TRBV5-8 with TRBJ2-5; the D gene is possibly TRBD1 (7 bases). Germline values: CDR1 SGHTS, CDR2 YDEGEE. The CDR3 sequence is 14 residues long. V was pared by 3 bases and J by 5 bases, with 14 bases between.

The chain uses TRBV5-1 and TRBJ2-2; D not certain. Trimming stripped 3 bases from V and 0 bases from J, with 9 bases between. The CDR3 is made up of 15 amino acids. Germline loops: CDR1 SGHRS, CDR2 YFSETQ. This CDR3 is CASSSYNPNTGELFF. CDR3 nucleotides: TGCGCCAGCAGCTCTTATAACCCGAACACCGGGGAGCTGTTTTTT.

CDR3 residues: CASSLDQLAGGGKTQYF. Written as DNA, the CDR3 is TGTGCCAGCAGCTTAGATCAGCTAGCGGGGGGGGGAAAGACCCAGTACTTC. The genes are TRBV11-2 and TRBJ2-5; 12 nucleotides match TRBD2. Trimming at V came to 0 bases and at J to 6 bases, leaving 8 bases not matched to a gene. The CDR3 is 17 amino acids. Germline CDR1 SGHAT, CDR2 FQNNGV.

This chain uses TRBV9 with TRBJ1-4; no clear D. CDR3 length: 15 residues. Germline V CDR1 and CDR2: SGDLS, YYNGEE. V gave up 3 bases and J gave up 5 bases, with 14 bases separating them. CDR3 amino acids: CASSGTAGPNEKLFF. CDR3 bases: TGTGCCAGCAGCGGTACCGCCGGGCCGAATGAAAAACTGTTTTTT.

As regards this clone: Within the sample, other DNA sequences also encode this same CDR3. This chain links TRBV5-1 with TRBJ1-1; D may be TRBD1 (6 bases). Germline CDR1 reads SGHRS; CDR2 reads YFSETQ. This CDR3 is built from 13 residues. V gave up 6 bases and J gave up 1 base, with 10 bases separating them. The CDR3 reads CASTWTANTEAFF. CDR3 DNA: TGCGCCAGCACGTGGACAGCGAACACTGAAGCTTTCTTT.

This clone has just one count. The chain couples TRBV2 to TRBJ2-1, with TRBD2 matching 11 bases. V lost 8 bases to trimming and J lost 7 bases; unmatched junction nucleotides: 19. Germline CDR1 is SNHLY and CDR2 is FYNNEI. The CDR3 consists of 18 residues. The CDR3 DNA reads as TGTGCCAGCCTAAAGGGTAGTAGCGGGGGGGCGTTTGGGAATGAGCAGTTCTTC. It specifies CASLKGSSGGAFGNEQFF.

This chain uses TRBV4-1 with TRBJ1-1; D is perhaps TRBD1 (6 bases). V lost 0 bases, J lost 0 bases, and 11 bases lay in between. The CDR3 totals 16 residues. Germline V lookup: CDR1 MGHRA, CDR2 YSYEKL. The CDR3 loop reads CASSQDWGPMNTEAFF. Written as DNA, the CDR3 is TGCGCCAGCAGCCAAGATTGGGGGCCCATGAACACTGAAGCTTTCTTT.

The CDR3 DNA sequence: TGTGCCAGTAGTATAGGACAGGGATACGAGCAGTACTTC. Translated: CASSIGQGYEQYF. The rearrangement joins TRBV19 to TRBJ2-7, with 7 bases identical to TRBD1. After removal of 1 base from V and 4 bases from J, the junction contained 1 base not matched to a gene. CDR1 and CDR2 from the germline V gene are LNHDA and SQIVND (reference sequence). This CDR3 has 13 residues.

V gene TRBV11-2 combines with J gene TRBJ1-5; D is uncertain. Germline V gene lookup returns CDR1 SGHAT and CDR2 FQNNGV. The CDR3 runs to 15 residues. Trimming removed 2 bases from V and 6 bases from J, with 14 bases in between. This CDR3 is CASSLTLAGGQPQHF. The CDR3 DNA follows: TGTGCCAGCAGCTTAACCCTGGCGGGCGGTCAGCCCCAGCATTTT. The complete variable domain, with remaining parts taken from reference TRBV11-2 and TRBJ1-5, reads EAGVAQSPRYKIIEKRQSVAFWCNPISGHATLYWYQQILGQGPKLLIQFQNNGVVDDSQLPKDRFSAERLKGVDSTLKIQPAKLEDSAVYLCASSLTLAGGQPQHFGDGTRLSIL.

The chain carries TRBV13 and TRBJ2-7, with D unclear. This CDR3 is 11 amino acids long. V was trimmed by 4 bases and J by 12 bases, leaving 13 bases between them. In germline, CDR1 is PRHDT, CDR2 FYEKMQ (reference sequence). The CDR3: CASSSSLGRYF. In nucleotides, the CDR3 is TGTGCCAGCAGCTCCTCTCTTGGCCGGTACTTC.

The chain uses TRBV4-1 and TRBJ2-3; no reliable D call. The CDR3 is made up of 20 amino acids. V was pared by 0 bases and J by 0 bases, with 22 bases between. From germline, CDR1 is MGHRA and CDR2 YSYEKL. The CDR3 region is CASSQDHMGGNQISTDTQYF. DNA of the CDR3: TGCGCCAGCAGCCAAGACCACATGGGCGGAAACCAAATTAGCACAGATACGCAGTATTTT.

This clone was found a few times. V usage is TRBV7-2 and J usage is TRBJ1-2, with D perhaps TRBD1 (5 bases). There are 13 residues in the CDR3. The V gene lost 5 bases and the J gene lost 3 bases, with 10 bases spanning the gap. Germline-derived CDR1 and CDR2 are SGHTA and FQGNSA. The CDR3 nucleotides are TGTGCCAGCAGCGGGGACTCATACTATGGCTACACCTTC. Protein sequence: CASSGDSYYGYTF.

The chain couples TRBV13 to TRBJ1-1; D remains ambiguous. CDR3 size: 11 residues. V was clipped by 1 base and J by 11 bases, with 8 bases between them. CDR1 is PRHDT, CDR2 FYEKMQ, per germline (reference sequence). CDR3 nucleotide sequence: TGTGCCAGCAGCTTAGACGTAAAGGCTTTCTTT. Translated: CASSLDVKAFF.

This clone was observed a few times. CDR3 in amino acids: CATSSGWSNQPQHF. The CDR3 nucleotides are TGTGCCACCAGCAGTGGGTGGAGCAATCAGCCCCAGCATTTT. The chain combines TRBV15 with TRBJ1-5, with no clear D. V was pared by 3 bases and J by 1 base, with 7 bases between. The germline V gene has CDR1 LNHNV and CDR2 YYDKDF (reference sequence). The CDR3 consists of 14 residues.

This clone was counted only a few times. In DNA form, the CDR3 reads TGTGCCAGGGCAGGGGGCTTTAAGCGTGAAAAACTGTTTTTT. It specifies CARAGGFKREKLFF. The chain has TRBV27 and TRBJ1-4, with 8 bases matching TRBD1. CDR1 MNHEY and CDR2 SMNVEV come from the germline V gene (reference sequence). The CDR3 runs to 14 residues. Germline trimming cut 9 bases from V and 7 bases from J; bases unmatched to any gene: 10. The entire variable domain, with the rest obtained from reference TRBV27 and TRBJ1-4, is as follows: EAQVTQNPRYLITVTGKKLTVTCSQNMNHEYMSWYRQDPGLGLRQIYYSMNVEVTDKGDVPEGYKVSRKEKRNFPLILESPSPNQTSLYFCARAGGFKREKLFFGSGTQLSVL.

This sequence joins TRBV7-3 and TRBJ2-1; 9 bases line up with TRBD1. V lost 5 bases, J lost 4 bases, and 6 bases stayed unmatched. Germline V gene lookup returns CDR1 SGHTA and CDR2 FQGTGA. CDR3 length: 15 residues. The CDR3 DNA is TGTGCCAGCAGCCCTGACAGGGGGGCTTACAATGAGCAGTTCTTC. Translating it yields CASSPDRGAYNEQFF.

The DNA of the CDR3 is TGTGCCAGCAGCTTAGTCGTGTACAATGAGCAGTTCTTC. This encodes CASSLVVYNEQFF. The chain carries TRBV11-2 and TRBJ2-1; no clear D gene. The CDR3 spans 13 residues. Germline-derived CDR1 and CDR2 are SGHAT and FQNNGV. Between the trimmed V and J ends, which lost 1 base and 4 bases, there was a span of 5 bases. Supplemented by reference TRBV11-2 and TRBJ2-1, the full variable domain reads EAGVAQSPRYKIIEKRQSVAFWCNPISGHATLYWYQQILGQGPKLLIQFQNNGVVDDSQLPKDRFSAERLKGVDSTLKIQPAKLEDSAVYLCASSLVVYNEQFFGPGTRLTVL.

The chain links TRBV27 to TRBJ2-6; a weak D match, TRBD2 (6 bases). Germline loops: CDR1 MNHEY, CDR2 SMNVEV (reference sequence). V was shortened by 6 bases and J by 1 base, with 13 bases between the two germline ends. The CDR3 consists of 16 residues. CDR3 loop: CASREGGGSGANVLTF. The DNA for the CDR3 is TGTGCCAGCAGGGAAGGTGGGGGGTCTGGGGCCAACGTCCTGACTTTC.

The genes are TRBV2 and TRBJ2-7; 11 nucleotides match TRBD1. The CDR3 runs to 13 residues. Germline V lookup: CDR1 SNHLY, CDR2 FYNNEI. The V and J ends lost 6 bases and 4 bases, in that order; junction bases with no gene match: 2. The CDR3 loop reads CASSGQGAYEQYF. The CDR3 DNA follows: TGTGCCAGCAGCGGACAGGGGGCATACGAGCAGTACTTC.

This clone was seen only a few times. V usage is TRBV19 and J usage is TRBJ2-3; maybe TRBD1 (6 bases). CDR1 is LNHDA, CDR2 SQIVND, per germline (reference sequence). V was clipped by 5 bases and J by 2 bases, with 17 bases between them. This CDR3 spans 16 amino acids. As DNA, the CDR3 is TGTGCCAGTAGTCCATATGGGACATATCTCACAGATACGCAGTATTTT. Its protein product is CASSPYGTYLTDTQYF.

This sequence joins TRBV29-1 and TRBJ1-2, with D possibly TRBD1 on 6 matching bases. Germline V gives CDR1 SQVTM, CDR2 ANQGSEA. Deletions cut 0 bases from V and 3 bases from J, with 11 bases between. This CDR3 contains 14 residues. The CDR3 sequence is CSVEDSGVHYGYTF. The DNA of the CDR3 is TGCAGCGTTGAAGATTCAGGGGTCCACTATGGCTACACCTTC.

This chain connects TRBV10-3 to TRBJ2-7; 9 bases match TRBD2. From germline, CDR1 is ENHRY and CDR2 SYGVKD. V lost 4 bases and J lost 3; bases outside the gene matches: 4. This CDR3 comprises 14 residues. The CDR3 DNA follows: TGTGCCATCAGTGCAGTTAGCGGGGGCTACGAGCAGTACTTC. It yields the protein CAISAVSGGYEQYF.